This T cell receptor (beta chain) is from a study of siplizumab effects on memory and regulatory T cells. Study-wide findings and caveats: Naive T cells looked more diverse than memory cells, and they looked like major contributors to the alloresponse.

The germline V gene has CDR1 SQVTM and CDR2 ANQGSEA. V shed 6 bases and J 7 bases; nucleotides not matched to a gene: 6. This CDR3 region has 12 residues. Turning to this clone: Its antigen is currently unknown.

Clones were sequenced by immunoSEQ multiplex PCR, and TCRdb holds only the in-frame ones, with some missing. Among 50,000 to 70,000 clones listed, roughly 97% were seen once. This clonotype was obtained from a human donor in good health. V gene TRBV29-1 combines with J gene TRBJ2-1; 7 bases match TRBD1. Sequenced sample: naive CD8+ T cells sorted from blood. Here the CDR3 DNA reads TGCAGCGTGGAACCGACAGGGAATGAGCAGTTCTTC. This sequence encodes CSVEPTGNEQFF.